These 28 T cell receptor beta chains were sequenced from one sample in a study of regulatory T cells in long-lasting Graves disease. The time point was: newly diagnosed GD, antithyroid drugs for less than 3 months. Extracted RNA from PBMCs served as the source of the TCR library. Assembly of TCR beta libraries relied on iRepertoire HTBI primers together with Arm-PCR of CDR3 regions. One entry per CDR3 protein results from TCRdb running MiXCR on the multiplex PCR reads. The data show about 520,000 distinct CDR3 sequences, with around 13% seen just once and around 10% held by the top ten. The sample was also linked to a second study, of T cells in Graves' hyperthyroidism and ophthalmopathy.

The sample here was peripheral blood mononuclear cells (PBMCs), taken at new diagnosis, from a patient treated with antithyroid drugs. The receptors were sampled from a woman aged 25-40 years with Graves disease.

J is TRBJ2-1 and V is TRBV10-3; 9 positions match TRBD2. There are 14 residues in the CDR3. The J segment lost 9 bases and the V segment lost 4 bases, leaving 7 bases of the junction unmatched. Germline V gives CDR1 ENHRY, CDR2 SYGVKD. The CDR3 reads CAISVAGDGGEQFF. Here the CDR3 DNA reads TGTGCCATCAGTGTAGCGGGAGACGGGGGTGAGCAGTTCTTC.

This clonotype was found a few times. CDR3 in amino acids: CSVVLEDAYEQYF. The CDR3 DNA follows: TGCAGCGTTGTCCTCGAAGACGCCTACGAGCAGTACTTC. The chain has TRBV29-1 and TRBJ2-7; no firm D call. Trimming removed 4 bases at V and 2 bases at J, with 12 bases between. Germline CDR1 and CDR2: SQVTM and ANQGSEA. There are 13 residues in the CDR3.

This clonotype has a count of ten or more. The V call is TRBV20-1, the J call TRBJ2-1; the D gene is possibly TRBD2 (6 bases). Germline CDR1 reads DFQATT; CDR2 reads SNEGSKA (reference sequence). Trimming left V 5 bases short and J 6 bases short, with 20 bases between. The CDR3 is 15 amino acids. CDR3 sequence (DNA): TGCAGTGCTCTAGCGTGGGTTGTCAGACTCAATGAGCAGTTCTTC. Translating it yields CSALAWVVRLNEQFF.

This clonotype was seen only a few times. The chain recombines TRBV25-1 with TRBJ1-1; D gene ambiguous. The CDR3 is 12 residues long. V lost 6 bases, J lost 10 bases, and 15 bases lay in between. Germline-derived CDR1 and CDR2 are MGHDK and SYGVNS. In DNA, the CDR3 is TGTGCCAGCAGCCCTGGGTGGCCTGCAGCTTTCTTT. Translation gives CASSPGWPAAFF.

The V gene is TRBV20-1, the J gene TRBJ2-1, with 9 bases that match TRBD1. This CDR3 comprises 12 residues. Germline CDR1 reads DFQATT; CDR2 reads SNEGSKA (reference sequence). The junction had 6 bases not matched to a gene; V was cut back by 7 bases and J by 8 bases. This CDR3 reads CSVKQGADEQFF. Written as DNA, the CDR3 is TGCAGTGTTAAACAGGGGGCGGATGAGCAGTTCTTC.

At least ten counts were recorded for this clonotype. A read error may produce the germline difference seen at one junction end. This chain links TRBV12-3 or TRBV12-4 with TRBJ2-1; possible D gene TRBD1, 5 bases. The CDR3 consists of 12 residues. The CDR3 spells CASSLGDNEQFF. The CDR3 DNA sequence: TGTGCCAGCAGCTTAGGGGACAATGAGCAGTTCTTC.

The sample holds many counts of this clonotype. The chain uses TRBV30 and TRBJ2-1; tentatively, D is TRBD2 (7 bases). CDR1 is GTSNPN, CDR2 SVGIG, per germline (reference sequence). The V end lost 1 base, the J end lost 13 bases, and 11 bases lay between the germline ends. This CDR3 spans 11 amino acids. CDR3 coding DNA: TGTGCCTGGAGTGAGAGGGGGGGACAGTTCTTC. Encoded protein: CAWSERGGQFF.

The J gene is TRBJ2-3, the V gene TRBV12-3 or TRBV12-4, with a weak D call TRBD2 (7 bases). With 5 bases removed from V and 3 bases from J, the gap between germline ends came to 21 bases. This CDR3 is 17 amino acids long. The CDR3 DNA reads TGTGCCAGCAGTGGGGGGGCCGCGGGAGCATTGACAGATACGCAGTATTTT. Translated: CASSGGAAGALTDTQYF.

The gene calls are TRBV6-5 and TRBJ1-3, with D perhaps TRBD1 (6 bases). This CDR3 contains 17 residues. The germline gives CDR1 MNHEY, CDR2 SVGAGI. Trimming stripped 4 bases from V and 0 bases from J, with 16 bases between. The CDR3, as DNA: TGTGCCAGCAGTTCGAACACAGGGAAGAGCTCTGGAAACACCATATATTTT. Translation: CASSSNTGKSSGNTIYF.

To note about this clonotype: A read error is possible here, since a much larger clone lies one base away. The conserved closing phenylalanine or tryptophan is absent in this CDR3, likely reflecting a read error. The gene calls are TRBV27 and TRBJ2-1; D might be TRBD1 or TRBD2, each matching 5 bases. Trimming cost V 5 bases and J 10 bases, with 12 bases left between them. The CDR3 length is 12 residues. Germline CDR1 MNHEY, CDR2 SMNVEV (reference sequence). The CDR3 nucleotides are TGTGCCAGCAGTCCGGGGCAGAACGAGCAGTTCCTC. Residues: CASSPGQNEQFL.

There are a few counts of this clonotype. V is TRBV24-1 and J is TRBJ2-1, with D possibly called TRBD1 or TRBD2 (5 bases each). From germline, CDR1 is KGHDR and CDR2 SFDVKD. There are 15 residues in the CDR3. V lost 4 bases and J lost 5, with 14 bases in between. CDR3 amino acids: CATSDPRGRDNEQFF. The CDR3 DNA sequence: TGTGCCACCAGTGACCCGAGGGGCAGGGACAATGAGCAGTTCTTC.

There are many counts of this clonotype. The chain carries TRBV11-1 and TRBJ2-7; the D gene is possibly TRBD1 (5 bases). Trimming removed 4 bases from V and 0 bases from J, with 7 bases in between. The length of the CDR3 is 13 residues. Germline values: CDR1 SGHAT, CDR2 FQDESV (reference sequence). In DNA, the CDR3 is TGTGCCAGCAGCTACGACAGCTCCTACGAGCAGTACTTC. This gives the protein CASSYDSSYEQYF.

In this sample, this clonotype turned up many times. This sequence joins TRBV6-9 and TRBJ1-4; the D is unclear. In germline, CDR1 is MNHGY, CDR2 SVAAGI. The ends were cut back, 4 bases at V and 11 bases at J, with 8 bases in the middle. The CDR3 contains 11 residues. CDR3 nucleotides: TGTGCCAGCAGTTCTGAAGGGAAACTGTTTTTT. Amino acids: CASSSEGKLFF.

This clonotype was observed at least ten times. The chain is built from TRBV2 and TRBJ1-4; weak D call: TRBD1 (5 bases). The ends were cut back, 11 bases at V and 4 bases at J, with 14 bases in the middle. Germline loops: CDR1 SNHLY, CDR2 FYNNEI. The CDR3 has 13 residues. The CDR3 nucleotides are TGTGCCGGACAACGGGACGTTAATGAAAAACTGTTTTTT. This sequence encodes CAGQRDVNEKLFF. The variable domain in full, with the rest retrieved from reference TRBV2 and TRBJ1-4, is EPEVTQTPSHQVTQMGQEVILRCVPISNHLYFYWYRQILGQKVEFLVSFYNNEISEKSEIFDDQFSVERPDGSNFTLKIRSTKLEDSAMYFCAGQRDVNEKLFFGSGTQLSVL.

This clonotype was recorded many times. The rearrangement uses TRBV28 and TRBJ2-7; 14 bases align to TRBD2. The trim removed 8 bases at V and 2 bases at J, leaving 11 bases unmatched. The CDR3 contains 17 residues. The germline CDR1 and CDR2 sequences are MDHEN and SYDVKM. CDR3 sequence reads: CASDSSGLAGDTYEQYF. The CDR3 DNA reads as TGTGCCAGCGACAGTTCGGGACTAGCGGGAGATACCTACGAGCAGTACTTC.

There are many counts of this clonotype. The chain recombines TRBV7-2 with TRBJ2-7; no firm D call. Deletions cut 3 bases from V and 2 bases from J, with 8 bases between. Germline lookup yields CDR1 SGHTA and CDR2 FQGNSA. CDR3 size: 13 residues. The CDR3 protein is CASSLPRTYEQYF. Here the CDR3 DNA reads TGTGCCAGCAGCTTGCCGAGAACCTACGAGCAGTACTTC. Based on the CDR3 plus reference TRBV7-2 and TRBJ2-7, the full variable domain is GAGVSQSPSNKVTEKGKDVELRCDPISGHTALYWYRQSLGQGLEFLIYFQGNSAPDKSGLPSDRFSAERTGGSVSTLTIQRTQQEDSAVYLCASSLPRTYEQYFGPGTRLTVT.

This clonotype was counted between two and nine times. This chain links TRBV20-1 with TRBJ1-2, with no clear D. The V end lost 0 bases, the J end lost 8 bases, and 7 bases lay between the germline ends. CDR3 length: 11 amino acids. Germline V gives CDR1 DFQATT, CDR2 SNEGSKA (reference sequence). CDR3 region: CSARDPGGYTF. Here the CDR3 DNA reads TGCAGTGCTAGAGATCCCGGCGGCTACACCTTC.

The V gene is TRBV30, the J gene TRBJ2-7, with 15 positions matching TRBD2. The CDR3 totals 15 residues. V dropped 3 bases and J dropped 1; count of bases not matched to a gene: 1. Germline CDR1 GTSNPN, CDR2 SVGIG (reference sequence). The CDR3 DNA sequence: TGTGCCTGGAGCGGACTAGCGGGAGGGTCCTACGAGCAGTACTTC. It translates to CAWSGLAGGSYEQYF.

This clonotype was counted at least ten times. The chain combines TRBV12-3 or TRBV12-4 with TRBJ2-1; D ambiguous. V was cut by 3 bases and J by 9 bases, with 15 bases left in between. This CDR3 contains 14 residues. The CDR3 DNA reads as TGTGCCAGCAGTTTTATTGGGAAAGAAGGTGAGCAGTTCTTC. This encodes CASSFIGKEGEQFF.

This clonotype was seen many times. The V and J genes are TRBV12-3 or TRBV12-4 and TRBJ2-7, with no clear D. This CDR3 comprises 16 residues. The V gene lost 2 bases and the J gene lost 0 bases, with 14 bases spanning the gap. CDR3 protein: CASSLNVLYSSYEQYF. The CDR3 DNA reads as TGTGCCAGCAGTTTAAATGTTTTATACAGCTCCTACGAGCAGTACTTC.

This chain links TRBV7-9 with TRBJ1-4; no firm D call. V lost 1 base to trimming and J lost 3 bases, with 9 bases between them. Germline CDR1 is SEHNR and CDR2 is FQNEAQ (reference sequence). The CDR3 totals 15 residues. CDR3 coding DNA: TGTGCCAGCAGCTTAGACACAGCCCCTAATGAAAAACTGTTTTTT. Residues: CASSLDTAPNEKLFF. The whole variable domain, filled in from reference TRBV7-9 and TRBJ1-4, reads DTGVSQNPRHKITKRGQNVTFRCDPISEHNRLYWYRQTLGQGPEFLTYFQNEAQLEKSRLLSDRFSAERPKGSFSTLEIQRTEQGDSAMYLCASSLDTAPNEKLFFGSGTQLSVL.

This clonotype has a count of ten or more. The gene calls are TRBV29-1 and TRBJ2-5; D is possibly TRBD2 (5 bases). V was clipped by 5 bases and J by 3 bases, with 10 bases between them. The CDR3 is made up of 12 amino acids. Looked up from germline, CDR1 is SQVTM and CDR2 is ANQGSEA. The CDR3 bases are TGCAGCGTTTTAGCGTATAAAGAGACCCAGTACTTC. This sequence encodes CSVLAYKETQYF. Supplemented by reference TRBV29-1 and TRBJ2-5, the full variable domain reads SAVISQKPSRDICQRGTSLTIQCQVDSQVTMMFWYRQQPGQSLTLIATANQGSEATYESGFVIDKFPISRPNLTFSTLTVSNMSPEDSSIYLCSVLAYKETQYFGPGTRLLVL.

CDR3 DNA: TGTGCCAGCAGTTACGATGTGAACTATGGCTACACCTTC. It yields the protein CASSYDVNYGYTF. The chain has TRBV6-2 or TRBV6-3 and TRBJ1-2; D call uncertain. Germline V lookup: CDR1 MNHEY, CDR2 SVGEGT. V shed 2 bases and J shed 2 bases, with 6 bases lying between them. The length of the CDR3 is 13 residues.

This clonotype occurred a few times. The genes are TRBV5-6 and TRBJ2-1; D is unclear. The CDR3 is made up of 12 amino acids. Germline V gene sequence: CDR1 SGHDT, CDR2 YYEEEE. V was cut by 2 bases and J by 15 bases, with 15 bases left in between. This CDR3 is CASSFGSPKPFF. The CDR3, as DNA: TGTGCCAGCAGCTTCGGGTCCCCTAAGCCGTTCTTC.

Here the CDR3 reads CASSTDRARSPLHF. For the CDR3, the DNA is TGTGCCAGCAGCACGGACAGGGCTCGTTCACCCCTCCACTTT. This chain joins TRBV7-9 and TRBJ1-6, with 8 bases fitting TRBD1. Trimming took 5 bases from V and 9 from J; bases not matched to a gene: 6. The CDR3 covers 14 residues. In germline, CDR1 is SEHNR, CDR2 FQNEAQ (reference sequence). Full variable domain (outside the CDR3, taken from reference TRBV7-9 and TRBJ1-6): DTGVSQNPRHKITKRGQNVTFRCDPISEHNRLYWYRQTLGQGPEFLTYFQNEAQLEKSRLLSDRFSAERPKGSFSTLEIQRTEQGDSAMYLCASSTDRARSPLHFGNGTRLTVT.

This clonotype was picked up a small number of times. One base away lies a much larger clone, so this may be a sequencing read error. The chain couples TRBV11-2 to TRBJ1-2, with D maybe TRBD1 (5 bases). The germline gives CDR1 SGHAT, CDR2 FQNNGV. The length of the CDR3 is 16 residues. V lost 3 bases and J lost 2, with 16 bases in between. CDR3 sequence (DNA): TGTGCCAGCAGCTTCAAAAGGACGCGGGGCAACTATGGCTACACCTTC. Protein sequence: CASSFKRTRGNYGYTF.

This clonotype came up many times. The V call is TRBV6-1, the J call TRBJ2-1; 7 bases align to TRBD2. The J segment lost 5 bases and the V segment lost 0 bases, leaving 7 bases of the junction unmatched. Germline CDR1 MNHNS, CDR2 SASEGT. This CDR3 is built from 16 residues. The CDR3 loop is CASSEALGTIDNEQFF. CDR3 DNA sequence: TGTGCCAGCAGTGAAGCGCTTGGGACTATTGACAATGAGCAGTTCTTC.

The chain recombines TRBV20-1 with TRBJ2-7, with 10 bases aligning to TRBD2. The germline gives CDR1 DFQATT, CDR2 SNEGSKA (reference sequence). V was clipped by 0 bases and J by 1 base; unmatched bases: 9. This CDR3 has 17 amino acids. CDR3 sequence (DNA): TGCAGTGCTAGAGATCGAAAGGTAGCGGGAGGTTCCTACGAGCAGTACTTC. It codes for CSARDRKVAGGSYEQYF.